This T cell receptor (beta chain) came from a study of T-cell memory formation after mild COVID-19. Study-wide findings and caveats: Mainly CM and EM harbored the contracting CD4+ clones; mainly EMRA harbored the CD8+ ones.

The table lists this clonotype with many counts. Antigen specificity is unknown. The CDR3 runs 15 residues. Trimming pared 1 base from V and 0 bases from J, leaving 4 bases between. Germline V gene lookup returns CDR1 LGHNA and CDR2 YSLEER. TCRdb fed the 5' RACE reads into MiXCR, producing one record per CDR3 protein. The table records 150,000 to 200,000 distinct CDR3 sequences, about an eighth of them present only once. The source is a man younger than 35 who had mild COVID-19 (a few samples of this study predate the infection). Cell type and time point are not known. The rearrangement uses TRBV4-3 and TRBJ2-6; D remains unclear. What was sequenced was PBMCs or a T cell subset sorted from them (not recorded which). The CDR3 nucleotides are TGCGCCAGCAGCCAAGGGGTCTCTGGGGCCAACGTCCTGACTTTC. Amino acid sequence: CASSQGVSGANVLTF.